This T cell receptor beta chain was found in a study of control samples from healthy donors and cancer patients. Sequencing was performed with immunoSEQ multiplex PCR; in TCRdb, only in-frame clones are kept and a portion is missing. The sample yields about 92,000 clones, around 82% seen once. Trimming removed 0 bases from V and 7 bases from J; junction bases left unmatched: 6. Germline loops: CDR1 SGHVS, CDR2 FNYEAQ. The CDR3 totals 17 residues. Sample: blood. The receptor comes from a woman in her sixties in good health. The chain couples TRBV7-6 to TRBJ2-2, with TRBD1 matching over 12 bases. The CDR3 bases are TGTGCCAGCAGCTTAGCGCTGGGACAGGGGGCAGTCGGGGAGCTGTTTTTT. Amino acid sequence: CASSLALGQGAVGELFF.